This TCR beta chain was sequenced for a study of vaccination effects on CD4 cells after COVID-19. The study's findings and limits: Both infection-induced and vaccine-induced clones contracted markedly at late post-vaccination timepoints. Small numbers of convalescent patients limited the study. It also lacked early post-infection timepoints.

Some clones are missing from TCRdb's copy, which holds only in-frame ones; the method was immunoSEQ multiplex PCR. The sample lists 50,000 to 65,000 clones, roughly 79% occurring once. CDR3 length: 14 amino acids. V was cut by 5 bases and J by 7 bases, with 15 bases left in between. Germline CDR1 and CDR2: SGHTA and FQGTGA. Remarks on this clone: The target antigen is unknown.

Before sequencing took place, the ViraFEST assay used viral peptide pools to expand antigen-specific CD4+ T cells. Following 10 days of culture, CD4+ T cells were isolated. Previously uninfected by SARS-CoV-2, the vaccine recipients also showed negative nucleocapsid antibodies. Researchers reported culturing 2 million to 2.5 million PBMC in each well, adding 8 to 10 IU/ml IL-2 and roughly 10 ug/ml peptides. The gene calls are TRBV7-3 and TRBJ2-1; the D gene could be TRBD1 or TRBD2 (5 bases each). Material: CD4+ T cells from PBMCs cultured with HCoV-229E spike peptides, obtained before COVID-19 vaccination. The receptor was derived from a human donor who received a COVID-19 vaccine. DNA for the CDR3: TGTGCCAGCAGCCGTACCGGGACCCATAATGAGCAGTTCTTC. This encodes CASSRTGTHNEQFF.